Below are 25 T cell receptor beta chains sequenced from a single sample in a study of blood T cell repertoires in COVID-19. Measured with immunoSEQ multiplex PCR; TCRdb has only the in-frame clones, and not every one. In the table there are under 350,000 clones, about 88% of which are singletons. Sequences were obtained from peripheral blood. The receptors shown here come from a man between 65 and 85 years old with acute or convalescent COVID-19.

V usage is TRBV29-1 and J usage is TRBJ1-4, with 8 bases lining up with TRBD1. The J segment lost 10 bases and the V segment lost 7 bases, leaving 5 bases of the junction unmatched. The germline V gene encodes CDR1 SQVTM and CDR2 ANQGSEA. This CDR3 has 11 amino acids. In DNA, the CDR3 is TGCAGCGCCCTAGGGACAGGAAAACTGTTTTTT. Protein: CSALGTGKLFF. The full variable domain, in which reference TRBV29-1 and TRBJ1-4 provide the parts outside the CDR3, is SAVISQKPSRDICQRGTSLTIQCQVDSQVTMMFWYRQQPGQSLTLIATANQGSEATYESGFVIDKFPISRPNLTFSTLTVSNMSPEDSSIYLCSALGTGKLFFGSGTQLSVL.

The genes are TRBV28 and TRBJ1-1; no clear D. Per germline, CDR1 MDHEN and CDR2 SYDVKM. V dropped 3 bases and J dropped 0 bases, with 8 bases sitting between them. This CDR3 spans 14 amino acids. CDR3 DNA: TGTGCCAGCAGTTTCGGAACTATGAACACTGAAGCTTTCTTT. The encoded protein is CASSFGTMNTEAFF.

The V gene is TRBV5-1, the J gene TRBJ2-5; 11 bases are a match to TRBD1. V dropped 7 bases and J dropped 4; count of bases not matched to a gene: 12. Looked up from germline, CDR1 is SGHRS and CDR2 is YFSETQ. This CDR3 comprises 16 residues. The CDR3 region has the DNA TGCGCCAGCGCCGGACAGGGGGCGCTTAATGGAGAGACCCAGTACTTC. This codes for CASAGQGALNGETQYF. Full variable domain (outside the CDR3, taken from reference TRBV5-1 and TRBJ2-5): KAGVTQTPRYLIKTRGQQVTLSCSPISGHRSVSWYQQTPGQGLQFLFEYFSETQRNKGNFPGRFSGRQFSNSRSEMNVSTLELGDSALYLCASAGQGALNGETQYFGPGTRLLVL.

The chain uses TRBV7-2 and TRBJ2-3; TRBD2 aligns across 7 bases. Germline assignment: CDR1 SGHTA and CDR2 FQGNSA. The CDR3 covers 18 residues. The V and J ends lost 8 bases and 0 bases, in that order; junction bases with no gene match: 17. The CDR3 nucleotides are TGTGCCAGCCGCCGGGGCGGGAGAGTAAGAACTAGCACAGATACGCAGTATTTT. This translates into CASRRGGRVRTSTDTQYF.

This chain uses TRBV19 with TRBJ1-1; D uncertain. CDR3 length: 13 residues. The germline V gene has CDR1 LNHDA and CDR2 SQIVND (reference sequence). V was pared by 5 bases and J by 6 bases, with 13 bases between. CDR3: CASSPRSVPEAFF. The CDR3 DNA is TGTGCCAGTAGTCCCCGATCGGTCCCTGAAGCTTTCTTT.

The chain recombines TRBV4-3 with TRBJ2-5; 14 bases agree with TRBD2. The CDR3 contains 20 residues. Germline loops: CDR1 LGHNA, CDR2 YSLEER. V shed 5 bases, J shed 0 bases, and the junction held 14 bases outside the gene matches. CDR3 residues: CASSSEIGTSGGEYQETQYF. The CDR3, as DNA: TGCGCCAGCAGCTCAGAGATTGGGACTAGCGGGGGAGAGTACCAAGAGACCCAGTACTTC.

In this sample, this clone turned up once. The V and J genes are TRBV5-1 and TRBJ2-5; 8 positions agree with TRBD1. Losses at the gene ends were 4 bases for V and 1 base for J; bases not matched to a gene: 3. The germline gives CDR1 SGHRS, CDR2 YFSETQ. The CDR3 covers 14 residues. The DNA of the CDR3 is TGCGCCAGCAGCATTGGACAGGGCCAAGAGACCCAGTACTTC. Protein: CASSIGQGQETQYF.

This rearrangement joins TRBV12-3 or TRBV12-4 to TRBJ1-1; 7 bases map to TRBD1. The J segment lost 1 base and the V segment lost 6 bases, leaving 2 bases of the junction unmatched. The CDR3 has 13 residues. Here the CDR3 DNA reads TGTGCCAGCAGGACAGGGCCGAACACTGAAGCTTTCTTT. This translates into CASRTGPNTEAFF.

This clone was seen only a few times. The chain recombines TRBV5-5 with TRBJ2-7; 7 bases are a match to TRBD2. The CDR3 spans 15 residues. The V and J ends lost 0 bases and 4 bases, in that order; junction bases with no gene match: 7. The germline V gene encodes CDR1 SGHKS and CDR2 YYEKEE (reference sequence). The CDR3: CASSLALADGYEQYF. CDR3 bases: TGTGCCAGCAGCTTGGCCCTAGCGGATGGGTACGAGCAGTACTTC.

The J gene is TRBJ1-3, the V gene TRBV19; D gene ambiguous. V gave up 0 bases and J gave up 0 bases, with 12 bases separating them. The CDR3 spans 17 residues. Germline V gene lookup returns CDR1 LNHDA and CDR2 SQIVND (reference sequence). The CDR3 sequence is CASSIDLRSVSGNTIYF. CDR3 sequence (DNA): TGTGCCAGTAGTATAGACCTGCGCTCTGTCTCTGGAAACACCATATATTTT.

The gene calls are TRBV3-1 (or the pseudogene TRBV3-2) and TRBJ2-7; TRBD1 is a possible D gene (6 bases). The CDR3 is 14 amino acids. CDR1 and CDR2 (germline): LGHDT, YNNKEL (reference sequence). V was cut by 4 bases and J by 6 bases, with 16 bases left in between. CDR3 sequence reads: CASSLLPQQGEQYF. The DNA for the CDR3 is TGTGCCAGCAGCCTTTTGCCCCAACAGGGCGAGCAGTACTTC.

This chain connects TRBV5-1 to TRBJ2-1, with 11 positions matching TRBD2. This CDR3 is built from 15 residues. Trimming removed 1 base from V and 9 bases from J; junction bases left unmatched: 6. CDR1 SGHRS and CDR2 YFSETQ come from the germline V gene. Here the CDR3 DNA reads TGCGCCAGCAGCTTGACCCTAGCGGGAGGCACTGAGCAGTTCTTC. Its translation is CASSLTLAGGTEQFF.

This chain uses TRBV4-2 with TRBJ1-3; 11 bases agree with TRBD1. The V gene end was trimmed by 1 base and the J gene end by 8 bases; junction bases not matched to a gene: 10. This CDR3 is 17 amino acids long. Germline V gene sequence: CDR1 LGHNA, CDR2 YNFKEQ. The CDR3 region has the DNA TGTGCCAGCAGCCAAGCCCCAATGGGACAGGGGGGACACACCATATATTTT. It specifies CASSQAPMGQGGHTIYF.

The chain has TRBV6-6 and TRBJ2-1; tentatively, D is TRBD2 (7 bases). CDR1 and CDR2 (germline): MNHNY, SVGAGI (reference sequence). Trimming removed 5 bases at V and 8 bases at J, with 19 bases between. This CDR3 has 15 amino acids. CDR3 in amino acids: CASSPGGYPRDEQFF. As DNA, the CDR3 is TGTGCCAGCAGTCCGGGGGGCTACCCTCGGGATGAGCAGTTCTTC.

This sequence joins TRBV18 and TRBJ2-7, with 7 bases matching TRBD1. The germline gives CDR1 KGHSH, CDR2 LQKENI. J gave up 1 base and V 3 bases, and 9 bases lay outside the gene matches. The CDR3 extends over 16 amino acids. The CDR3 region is CASSPNRGLHSYEQYF. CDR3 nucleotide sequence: TGTGCCAGCTCACCCAACAGGGGTCTCCATTCCTACGAGCAGTACTTC.

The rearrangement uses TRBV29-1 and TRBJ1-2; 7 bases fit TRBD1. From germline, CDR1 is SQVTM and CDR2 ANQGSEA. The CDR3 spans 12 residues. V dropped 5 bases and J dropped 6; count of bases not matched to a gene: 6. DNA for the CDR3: TGCAGCGTTTCAACAGGGGTTGATGGCTACACCTTC. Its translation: CSVSTGVDGYTF.

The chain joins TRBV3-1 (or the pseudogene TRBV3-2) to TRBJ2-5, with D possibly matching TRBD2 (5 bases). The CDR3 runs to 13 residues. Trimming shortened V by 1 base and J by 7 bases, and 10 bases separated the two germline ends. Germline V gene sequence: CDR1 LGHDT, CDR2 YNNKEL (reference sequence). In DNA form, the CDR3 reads TGTGCCAGCAGCCAAGTTACAGAGGGGACCCAGTACTTC. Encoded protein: CASSQVTEGTQYF.

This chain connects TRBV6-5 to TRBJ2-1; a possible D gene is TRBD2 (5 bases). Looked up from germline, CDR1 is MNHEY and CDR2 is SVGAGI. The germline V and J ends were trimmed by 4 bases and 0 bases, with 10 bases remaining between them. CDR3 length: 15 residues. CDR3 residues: CASSSQSGSYNEQFF. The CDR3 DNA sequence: TGTGCCAGCAGTTCACAAAGCGGCTCCTACAATGAGCAGTTCTTC.

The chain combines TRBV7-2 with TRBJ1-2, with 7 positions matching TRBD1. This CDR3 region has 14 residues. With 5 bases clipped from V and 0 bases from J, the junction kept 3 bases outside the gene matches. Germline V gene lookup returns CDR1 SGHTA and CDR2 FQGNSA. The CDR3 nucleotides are TGTGCCAGCAGCCCAGGACAGGCTAACTATGGCTACACCTTC. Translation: CASSPGQANYGYTF.

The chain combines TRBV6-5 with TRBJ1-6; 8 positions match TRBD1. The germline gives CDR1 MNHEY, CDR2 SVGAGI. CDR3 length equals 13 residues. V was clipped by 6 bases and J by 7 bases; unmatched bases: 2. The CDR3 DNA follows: TGTGCCAGCAGGACAGGGGTCAATTCACCCCTCCACTTT. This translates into CASRTGVNSPLHF.

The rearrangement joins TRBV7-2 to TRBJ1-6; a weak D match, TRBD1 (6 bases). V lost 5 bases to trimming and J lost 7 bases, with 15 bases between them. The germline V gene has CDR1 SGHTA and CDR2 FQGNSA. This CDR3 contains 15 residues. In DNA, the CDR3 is TGTGCCAGCAGCCCGGGGCGGCAGGGGAATTCACCCCTCCACTTT. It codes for CASSPGRQGNSPLHF.

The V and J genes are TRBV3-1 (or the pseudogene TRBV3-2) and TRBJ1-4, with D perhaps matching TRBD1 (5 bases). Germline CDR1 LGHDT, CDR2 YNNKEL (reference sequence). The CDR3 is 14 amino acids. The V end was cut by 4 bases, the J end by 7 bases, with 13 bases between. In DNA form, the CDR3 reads TGTGCCAGCAGCCCTTGGGGCTTCGGTGAAAAACTGTTTTTT. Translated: CASSPWGFGEKLFF.

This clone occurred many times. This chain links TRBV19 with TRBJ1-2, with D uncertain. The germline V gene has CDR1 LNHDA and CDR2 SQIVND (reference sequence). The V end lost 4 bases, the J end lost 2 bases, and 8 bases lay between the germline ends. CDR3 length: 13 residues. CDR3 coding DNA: TGTGCCAGTAGTAGGGGAGTAAACTATGGCTACACCTTC. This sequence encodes CASSRGVNYGYTF.

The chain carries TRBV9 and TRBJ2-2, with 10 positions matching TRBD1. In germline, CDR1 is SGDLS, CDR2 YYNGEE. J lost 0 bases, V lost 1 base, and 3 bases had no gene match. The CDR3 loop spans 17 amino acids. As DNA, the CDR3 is TGTGCCAGCAGCGTAAGGGGACAGGGGCCGAACACCGGGGAGCTGTTTTTT. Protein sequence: CASSVRGQGPNTGELFF.

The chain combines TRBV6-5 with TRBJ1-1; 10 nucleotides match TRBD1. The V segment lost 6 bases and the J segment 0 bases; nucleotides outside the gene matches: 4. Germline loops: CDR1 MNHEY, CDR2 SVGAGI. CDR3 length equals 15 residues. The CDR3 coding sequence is TGTGCCAGCAGCTGGACAGGGGGTATGAACACTGAAGCTTTCTTT. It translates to CASSWTGGMNTEAFF.